This is a list of T cell receptor beta chains from one sample in a study of T cell responses to AZD1222 COVID-19 vaccine. Sequenced by immunoSEQ multiplex PCR; TCRdb stores in-frame clones only, minus some. The table has some 100,000 clones, 87% seen once. Sequencing used peripheral blood, obtained 28 days after the second AZD1222 dose. Receptor source: an adult who received the AZD1222 COVID-19 vaccine. The CDR3 runs from the conserved cysteine through the conserved F or W. Each record gives: V gene, J gene, clone size, CDR3 protein. Size values are once, few and many counts, or a class for expanded clones, and some rows have none.

>TRBV7-2|TRBJ2-1|NA
CASSGSSYNEQFF
>TRBV19|TRBJ2-7|NA
CASTPRRGGMVEQYF
>TRBV4-1|TRBJ2-7|NA
CASSQERGRTLSEQYF
>TRBV6-1|TRBJ1-6|NA
CASSEAYRDKQKPLHF
>TRBV7-9|TRBJ2-3|NA
CASSSVRDTRGADTQYF
>TRBV10-3|TRBJ2-5|NA
CAISESTGWETQYF
>TRBV15|TRBJ1-3|NA
CATSRDQGFAGNTIYF
>TRBV6-5|TRBJ1-6|NA
CASSYGQDSPLHF
>TRBV9|TRBJ1-3|NA
CASSVGGNTGNTIYF
>TRBV12-3/TRBV12-4|TRBJ2-5|once
CASRPDQETQYF
>TRBV2|TRBJ2-2|medium-sized
CASSAYPSGLTGELFF
>TRBV28|TRBJ1-2|NA
CASSLITGAVYGYTF
>TRBV4-2|TRBJ2-7|NA
CASSQTRDSSYEQYF
>TRBV7-6|TRBJ2-1|NA
CASSLDEVGGHNEQFF
>TRBV28|TRBJ1-4|NA
CASSLSGPGTNEKLFF
>TRBV5-6|TRBJ1-2|NA
CASSPGRGGYTF
>TRBV19|TRBJ2-7|NA
CASSIRISYEQYF
>TRBV2|TRBJ1-4|NA
CASSEDVRWFF
>TRBV9|TRBJ2-5|NA
CASSVAGEGETQYF
>TRBV15|TRBJ2-1|NA
CATSIGPNNEQFF
>TRBV5-1|TRBJ1-1|NA
CASSEGTGVTGSEAFF
>TRBV19|TRBJ2-3|NA
CASTRTGTDTQYF
>TRBV10-3|TRBJ1-2|NA
CAISGLQGGGYTF
>TRBV6-2/TRBV6-3|TRBJ2-7|NA
CASSSVGLAGAYEQYF
>TRBV2|TRBJ1-4|NA
CASTEGGRILFF
>TRBV5-4|TRBJ2-7|NA
CASGPGGGGEQYF
>TRBV11-2|TRBJ2-1|NA
CASSLVGERSNEQFF
>TRBV6-5|TRBJ2-4|NA
CASSSRTGVPKNIQYF
>TRBV10-3|TRBJ2-1|NA
CAISGGTGATNNEQFF
>TRBV11-2|TRBJ2-1|NA
CASRPGQSYNEQFF
>TRBV15|TRBJ2-1|NA
CATSMGLAGGEQFF
>TRBV19|TRBJ1-3|NA
CASSQGVGNTIYF
>TRBV29-1|TRBJ2-3|NA
CSVATGTQYF
>TRBV6-1|TRBJ2-3|NA
CASSDPGGPRTNTQYF
>TRBV6-6|TRBJ2-3|once
CASSRLSGRTSDTQYF
>TRBV9|TRBJ2-3|NA
CASSVGVRGLAADTQYF
>TRBV6-5|TRBJ2-1|few
CASSAAGGDEQFF
>TRBV29-1|TRBJ2-1|NA
CSVDPGRTYNEQFF
>TRBV3-1/TRBV3-2|TRBJ1-3|NA
CASSQKQGAFGNTIYF
>TRBV14|TRBJ2-1|NA
CASSQPGGEQFF
>TRBV9|TRBJ2-1|NA
CASSALAGGHNEQFF